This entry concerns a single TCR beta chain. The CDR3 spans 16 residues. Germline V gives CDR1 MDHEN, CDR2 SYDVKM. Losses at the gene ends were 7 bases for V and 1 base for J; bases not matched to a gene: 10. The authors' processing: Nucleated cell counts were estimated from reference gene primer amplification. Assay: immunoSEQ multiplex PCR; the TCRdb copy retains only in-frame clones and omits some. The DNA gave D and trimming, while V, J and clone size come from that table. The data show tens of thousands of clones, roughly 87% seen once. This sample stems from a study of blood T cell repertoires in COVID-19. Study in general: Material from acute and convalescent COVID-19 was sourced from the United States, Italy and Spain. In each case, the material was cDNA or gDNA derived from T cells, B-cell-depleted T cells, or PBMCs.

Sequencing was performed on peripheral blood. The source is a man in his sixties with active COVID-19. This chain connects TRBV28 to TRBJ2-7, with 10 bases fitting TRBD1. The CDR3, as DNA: TGTGCCAGCACCCAGGGGTTGGGACAGGGGTCCTACGAGCAGTACTTC. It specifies CASTQGLGQGSYEQYF. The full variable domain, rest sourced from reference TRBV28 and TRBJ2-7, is DVKVTQSSRYLVKRTGEKVFLECVQDMDHENMFWYRQDPGLGLRLIYFSYDVKMKEKGDIPEGYSVSREKKERFSLILESASTNQTSMYLCASTQGLGQGSYEQYFGPGTRLTVT.